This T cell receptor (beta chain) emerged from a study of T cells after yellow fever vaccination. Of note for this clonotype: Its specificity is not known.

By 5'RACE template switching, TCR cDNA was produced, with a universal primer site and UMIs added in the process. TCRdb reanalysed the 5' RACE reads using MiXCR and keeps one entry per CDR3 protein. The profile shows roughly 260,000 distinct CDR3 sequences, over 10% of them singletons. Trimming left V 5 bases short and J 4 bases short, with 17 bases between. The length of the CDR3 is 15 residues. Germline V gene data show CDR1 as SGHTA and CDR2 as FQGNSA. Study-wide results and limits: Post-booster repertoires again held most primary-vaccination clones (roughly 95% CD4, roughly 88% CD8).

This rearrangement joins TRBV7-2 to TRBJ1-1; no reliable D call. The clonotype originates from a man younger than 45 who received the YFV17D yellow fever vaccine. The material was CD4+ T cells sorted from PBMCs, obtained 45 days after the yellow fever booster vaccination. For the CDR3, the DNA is TGTGCCAGCAGCCCCGACCGATCCCGCGGCACTGAAGCTTTCTTT. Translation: CASSPDRSRGTEAFF.